This T cell receptor beta chain appears in the sequencing data of a study of T cell responses to AZD1222 COVID-19 vaccine. General observations from the study: Donors in the cohort were predominantly white British and more often female, and clonal diversity was possibly underestimated. CD4 TCRs covered the whole spike, strongest at regions 160-218 and 743-854.

Worth noting for this clone: What it binds is not known.

This CDR3 comprises 13 residues. Trimming stripped 7 bases from V and 2 bases from J, with 11 bases between. Germline assignment: CDR1 LNHDA and CDR2 SQIVND (reference sequence). Profiling relied on immunoSEQ multiplex PCR, and the TCRdb table lists in-frame clones only, not all of them. Of 100,000 to 150,000 clones in the sample, roughly 84% were seen once. The sample was peripheral blood, taken 28 days after the second AZD1222 dose. The V gene is TRBV19, the J gene TRBJ1-2; D might be TRBD1 (6 bases). This clonotype originated in an adult who received the AZD1222 COVID-19 vaccine. In nucleotides, the CDR3 is TGTGCCAGTACCCTCGGGACAAACTATGGCTACACCTTC. It yields the protein CASTLGTNYGYTF.